The TCR beta chain under discussion was sequenced for a study of T cells in Graves' hyperthyroidism and ophthalmopathy. The table lists this clonotype with many counts. Its antigen is still unknown. Exclusions: uncontrolled infection, other autoimmune disease, pregnancy, lactation. PBMCs stemmed from 10 ml fresh peripheral blood. TCR beta CDR3 regions were amplified from RNA transcripts. A first-round RT-PCR of the TCR CDR3 used the HTBI primer set. In TCRdb, the multiplex PCR reads were re-called with MiXCR into one record per CDR3 protein. The repertoire includes more than 550,000 distinct CDR3 sequences, 17% of them detected once, and roughly 15% sits in the top ten. V lost 1 base and J lost 1, with 12 bases in between. Germline CDR1 and CDR2: KGHDR and SFDVKD. This CDR3 contains 17 residues. Findings and limits, study-wide: Ophthalmopathy and stable hyperthyroidism were told apart by a 13 V-J model.

The specimen sequenced was blood. The receptor comes from a man over 45 with Graves' hyperthyroidism. This chain links TRBV24-1 with TRBJ2-2; a possible D gene is TRBD1 (6 bases). The CDR3: CATSDLQTTGNTGELFF. CDR3 sequence (DNA): TGTGCCACCAGTGATTTACAAACGACAGGGAACACCGGGGAGCTGTTTTTT.